What follows describes a single T cell receptor (beta chain). What it binds is not known. The data originate from a study of T cell responses to AZD1222 COVID-19 vaccine. TCRdb's table, derived via immunoSEQ multiplex PCR, lists solely in-frame clones and lacks some. The sample contains approximately 110,000 clones, around 94% of which appear only once. Study-wide findings and caveats: Seropositive at baseline were only a handful of AZD1222 recipients. Females made up more of the donors, who were largely white British, and clonal diversity may have come out too low.

V was clipped by 2 bases and J by 4 bases; unmatched bases: 8. This CDR3 has 15 residues. The germline V gene has CDR1 MGHRA and CDR2 YSYEKL. The chain carries TRBV4-1 and TRBJ2-7, with 7 bases lining up with TRBD1. Sequenced material: peripheral blood, taken on day 0 of AZD1222 vaccination. The sequence came from an adult in good health. DNA for the CDR3: TGCGCCAGCAGCCAACCGGGACAGAACTCTTACGAGCAGTACTTC. Protein product: CASSQPGQNSYEQYF.